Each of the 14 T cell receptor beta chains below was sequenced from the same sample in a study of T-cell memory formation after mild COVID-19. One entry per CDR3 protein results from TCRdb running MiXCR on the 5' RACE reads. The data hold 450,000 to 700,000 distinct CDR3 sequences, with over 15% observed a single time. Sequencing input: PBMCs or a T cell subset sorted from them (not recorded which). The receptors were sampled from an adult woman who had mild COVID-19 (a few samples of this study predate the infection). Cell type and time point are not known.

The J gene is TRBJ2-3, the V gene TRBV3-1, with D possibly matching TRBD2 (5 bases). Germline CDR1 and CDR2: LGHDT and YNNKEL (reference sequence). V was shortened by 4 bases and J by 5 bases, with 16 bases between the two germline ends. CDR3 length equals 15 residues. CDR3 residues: CASSPYERRLDTQYF. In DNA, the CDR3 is TGTGCCAGCAGCCCCTACGAACGGAGGCTAGATACGCAGTATTTT.

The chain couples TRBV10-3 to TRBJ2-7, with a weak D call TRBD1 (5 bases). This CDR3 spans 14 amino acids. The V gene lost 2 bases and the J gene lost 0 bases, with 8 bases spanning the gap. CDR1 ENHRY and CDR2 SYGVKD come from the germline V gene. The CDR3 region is CAISEGHISYEQYF. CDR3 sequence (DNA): TGTGCCATCAGTGAGGGACACATCTCCTACGAGCAGTACTTC.

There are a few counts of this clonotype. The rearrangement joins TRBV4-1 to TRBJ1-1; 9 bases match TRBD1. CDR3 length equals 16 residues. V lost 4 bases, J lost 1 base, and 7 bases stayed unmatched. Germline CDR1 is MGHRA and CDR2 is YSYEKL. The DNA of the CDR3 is TGCGCCAGCAGCCGATCCGGGACAGGGCCGAACACTGAAGCTTTCTTT. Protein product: CASSRSGTGPNTEAFF.

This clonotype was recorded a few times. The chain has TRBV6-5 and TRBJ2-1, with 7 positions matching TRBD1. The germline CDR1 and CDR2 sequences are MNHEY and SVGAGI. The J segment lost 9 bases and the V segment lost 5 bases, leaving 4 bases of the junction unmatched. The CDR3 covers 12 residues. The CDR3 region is CASSTGATEQFF. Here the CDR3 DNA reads TGTGCCAGCAGTACAGGGGCCACTGAGCAGTTCTTC.

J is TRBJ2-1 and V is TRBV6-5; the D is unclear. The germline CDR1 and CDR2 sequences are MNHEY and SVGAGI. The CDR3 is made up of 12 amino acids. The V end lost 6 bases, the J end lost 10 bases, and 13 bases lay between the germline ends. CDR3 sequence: CASRNSNPEQFF. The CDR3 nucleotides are TGTGCCAGCAGGAACTCAAACCCCGAGCAGTTCTTC.

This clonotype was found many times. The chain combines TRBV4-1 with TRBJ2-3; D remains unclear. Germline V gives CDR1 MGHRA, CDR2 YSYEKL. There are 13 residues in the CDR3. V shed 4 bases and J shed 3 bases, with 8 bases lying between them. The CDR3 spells CASSRSITDTQYF. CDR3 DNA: TGCGCCAGCAGCCGATCTATTACAGATACGCAGTATTTT.

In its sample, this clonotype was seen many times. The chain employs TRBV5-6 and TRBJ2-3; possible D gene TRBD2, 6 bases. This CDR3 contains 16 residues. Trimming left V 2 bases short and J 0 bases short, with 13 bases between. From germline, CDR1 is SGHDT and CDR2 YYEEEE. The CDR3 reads CASSLWEVYSTDTQYF. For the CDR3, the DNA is TGTGCCAGCAGCTTATGGGAGGTATATAGCACAGATACGCAGTATTTT.

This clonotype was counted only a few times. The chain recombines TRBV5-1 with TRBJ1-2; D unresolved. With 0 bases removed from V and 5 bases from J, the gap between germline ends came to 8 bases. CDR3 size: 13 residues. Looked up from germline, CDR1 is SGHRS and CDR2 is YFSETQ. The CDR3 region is CASSLDPEYGYTF. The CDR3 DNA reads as TGCGCCAGCAGCTTGGATCCGGAGTATGGCTACACCTTC.

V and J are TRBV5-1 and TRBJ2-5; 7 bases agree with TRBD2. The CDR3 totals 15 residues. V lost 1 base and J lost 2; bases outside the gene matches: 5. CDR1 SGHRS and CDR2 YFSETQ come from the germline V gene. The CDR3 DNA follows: TGCGCCAGCAGCTTGACCGGACTAGAGCAAGAGACCCAGTACTTC. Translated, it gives CASSLTGLEQETQYF.

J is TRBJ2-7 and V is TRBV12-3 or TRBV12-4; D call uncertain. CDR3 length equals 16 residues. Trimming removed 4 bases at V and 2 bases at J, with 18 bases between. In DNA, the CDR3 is TGTGCCAGCAGTTCCGGGCCGGTGGGCATCCCCTACGAGCAGTACTTC. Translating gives CASSSGPVGIPYEQYF.

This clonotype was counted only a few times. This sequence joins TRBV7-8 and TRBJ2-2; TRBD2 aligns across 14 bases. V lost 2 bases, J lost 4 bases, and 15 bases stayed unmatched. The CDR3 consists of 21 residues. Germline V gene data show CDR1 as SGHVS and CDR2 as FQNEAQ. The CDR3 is CASSLLISGTSGRPSTGELFF. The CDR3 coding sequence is TGTGCCAGCAGCTTATTAATCTCCGGGACTAGCGGGAGACCGTCCACCGGGGAGCTGTTTTTT.

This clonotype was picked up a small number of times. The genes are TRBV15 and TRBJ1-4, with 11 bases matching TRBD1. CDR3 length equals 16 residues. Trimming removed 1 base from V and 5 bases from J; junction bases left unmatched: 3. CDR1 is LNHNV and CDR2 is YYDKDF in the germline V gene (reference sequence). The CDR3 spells CATSRVRDRGNEKLFF. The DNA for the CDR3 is TGTGCCACCAGCAGAGTCCGGGACAGGGGGAATGAAAAACTGTTTTTT.

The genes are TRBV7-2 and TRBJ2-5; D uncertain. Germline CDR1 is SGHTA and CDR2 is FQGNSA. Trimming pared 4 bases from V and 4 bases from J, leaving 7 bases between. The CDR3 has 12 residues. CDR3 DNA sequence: TGTGCCAGCAGCTCCAGCCTAGAGACCCAGTACTTC. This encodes CASSSSLETQYF. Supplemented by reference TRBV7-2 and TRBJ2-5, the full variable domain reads GAGVSQSPSNKVTEKGKDVELRCDPISGHTALYWYRQSLGQGLEFLIYFQGNSAPDKSGLPSDRFSAERTGGSVSTLTIQRTQQEDSAVYLCASSSSLETQYFGPGTRLLVL.

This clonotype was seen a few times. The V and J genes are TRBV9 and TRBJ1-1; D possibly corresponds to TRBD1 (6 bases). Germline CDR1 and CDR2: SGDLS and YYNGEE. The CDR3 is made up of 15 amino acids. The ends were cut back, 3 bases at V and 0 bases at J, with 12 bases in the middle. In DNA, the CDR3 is TGTGCCAGCAGCGCTGATACAGGGATGAACACTGAAGCTTTCTTT. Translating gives CASSADTGMNTEAFF.